What follows describes a single TCR beta chain. The clone's antigen remains unknown. No per-base quality is available; no much larger clone lies one base away. The library was prepared using the immunoSEQ multiplex PCR assay. For the multiplex PCR, a mixture combining 60 forward primers for TCR Vbeta segments and 13 reverse primers for TCR Jbeta segments was used. Amplification of the CDR3 region of rearranged TCR beta genes was performed with a multiplex PCR assay on genomic DNA. On the Illumina HiSeq System, the amplified TCR beta libraries were sequenced as 87-base-pair reads. For the original study's pipeline: In a later analysis, around 80 million unique TCR beta chains were counted across the approximately 640 repertoires, and roughly 11 million of these chains were shared by at least two donors. A nearest-neighbor algorithm error-corrected the raw reads and collapsed the reads into unique sequences, merging closely related sequences to remove PCR and sequencing errors. CDR3 sequences were aligned to IMGT reference sequences to assign V, D and J gene segments. Each retained sequence needed at least a six-nucleotide match to both a V gene segment and a J gene segment. A rearrangement was called productive if the CDR3 had no stop codons and remained in frame with V and J, and every other rearrangement was called non-productive. CDR3 was defined by IMGT convention, running from the second conserved V-encoded cysteine to the conserved J-encoded phenylalanine. Sequences without an unambiguous match to a single V gene segment were excluded from the earlier analysis of about 600 of the donors. An earlier analysis of fewer than 750 of the donors classified V segments as functional when productive rearrangements were above 56.7% and as segregating when the standard deviation between donors was above 5%. To diagnose cytomegalovirus status from the catalog of TCR beta chain sequences, a statistical classification framework was built. V and J gene assignment, in a later analysis, came from comparing TCR nucleotide sequences with IMGT/GENE-DB human TR gene sequences. Using the TCRdist pipeline, a later analysis assigned CDR3 sequences along with most-parsimonious VDJ recombination scenarios. A later analysis defined each TCR beta chain by its CDR3 amino acid sequence plus V-gene family, and excluded reads lacking a unique V-gene family. A later analysis removed over 500 highly shared, low-generation-probability nucleotide sequences to deal with suspected cross-contamination and a sequencing artifact. For each public chain, a later analysis derived a clonal expansion index from normalized ranks of inferred template counts within each repertoire. Generation probabilities in a later analysis came from a VDJ recombination model fitted to out-of-frame rearrangements, and those results were checked against IGoR. In a later analysis, hypergeometric tests were used to score TCR-TCR, TCR-HLA and TCR-CMV co-occurrence, with a repertoire-size bias correction applied to TCR pairs. In a later analysis, false discovery rates were estimated by permuting HLA or CMV assignments 20 times. A later analysis grouped co-occurring TCRs with DBSCAN, adding TCRdist sequence similarity when clustering within HLA-allele-positive subsets. For co-occurrence clustering, repertoires with fewer than 30,000 or more than 120,000 public chains were excluded, along with roughly 5 repertoires with anomalous nucleotide sharing. The immuneACCESS repertoire file appears here via TCRdb, limited to in-frame rearrangements. These files lack a portion of the clones; in checked studies, under half of the deficit traces to unresolved V genes, and the cause of the others is not known. V and J calls and clone size come straight from that table; D and trimming were deduced from the DNA. This sample gives approximately 93,000 clones in total; around 84% of them show up just once. The ten top clones hold around 3.2% of the sample.

The data were taken from a study of cytomegalovirus exposure and HLA in healthy donors (dated by TCRdb to about 2017). Looking at the study overall: An earlier analysis of fewer than 750 of the donors reported about 260 Gb of sequence data and 117 million unique TCR beta sequences obtained from about 170 million T cells. Typing coverage varied by locus: roughly 629-630 donors for A, B, C, DRB1 and DQB1; under 550 for DQA1; nearly 610 for DPA1; roughly 450 for DPB1. A later analysis re-analyzed previously published TCR beta repertoires from roughly 600 donors and added high-resolution HLA genotyping to study TCR occurrence patterns. Donor age, sex, ethnicity and CMV serostatus were collected together with the repertoire data. Because of strong linkage in the cohort, four or five DR-DQ haplotypes were treated as single units for association and clustering. Every discovery cohort repertoire had been produced on one sequencing platform. The T cell repertoires of 666 subjects were profiled by immunosequencing and related to cytomegalovirus serostatus. A later genetic analysis used genome-wide SNP genotypes for about three fifths of the 666 donors, treating that subset as a discovery cohort. Both class I and class II loci were covered by HLA typing, at four-digit resolution. An early release that covered 500 to 800 HLA-typed donors contained approximately 300 gigabases of sequencing data and about 84 million unique TCR sequences. In an earlier analysis of 587 of the donors, high-throughput TCR beta sequencing was used to judge whether each TCR beta V gene segment behaved as functional or pseudogenic. High-throughput TCR immunosequencing, statistical association of individual TCRs with disease status, and machine learning were combined to predict cytomegalovirus infection status. Rather than using new phenotypic data, the later analysis identified candidate immune exposures from TCR beta sequences and from how often those sequences occurred across donors. Besides the first cohort of more than 650 subjects, a separate validation cohort made up of roughly 120 different subjects was used. Among the roughly 400 genotyped donors, approximately 77% belonged to the genetic ancestry cluster associated with self-reported Caucasian donors. The aim of the study was to test whether cataloging public T cell receptors could identify signatures of past pathogen exposure. Across under 500 genotyped donors of the cohort, an average of roughly 230,000 unique TCR beta nucleotide sequences per donor were sequenced, and roughly 17% of those sequences were non-productive.

The cohort was made up of roughly 670 healthy bone marrow donors. All cohort members were sampled while nominally healthy, although unrecorded immune exposures were likely present. The donor was CMV seronegative and belonged to the group of 352 seronegative cohort members. Every donor gave a peripheral blood sample, and the peripheral blood mononuclear cells from that sample were used for TCR beta sequencing. The Qiagen DNeasy Blood Extraction Kit was used to extract genomic DNA from the blood cell samples. The CDR3 starts with the cysteine, ends with the phenylalanine, and has 15 residues. Of all the DNA, just the CDR3 is kept, 45 bases in frame from base 1. V ends up 3 bases short and J 6 bases short, with an unmatched junction base count of 9. Via the germline V gene (reference sequence), CDR1 is SGHNT and CDR2 YYREEE. Findings and caveats that apply to the study as a whole: The authors suggested that the approach could potentially be extended to other disease states and immunological phenotypes. In vitro tests confirmed that three of the cytomegalovirus-associated TCR beta chains recognize cytomegalovirus antigens. The sequencing pipeline was judged likely to have produced a cluster of highly shared sequence variants as a technical artifact. CMV serostatus was the only immune exposure information available for the cohort. In a later genetic analysis, fewer N-insertions in productive TCRs were reported among donors in an Asian-associated ancestry cluster than the roughly 640-donor mean. Assigning TCR associations to individual alleles was difficult when HLA alleles, especially DR and DQ, strongly co-occurred. Because HLA typing was unavailable for some donors at each locus, only the typed subset was used in association tests. In this cohort, only TCR beta chains were sequenced, and detectable features were limited by the absence of alpha or paired-chain data. Broadly in line with IMGT annotations, most TCR beta V segments showed up in productive rearrangements about 90% or about 30% of the time in an earlier analysis of several hundred of the donors. A total of roughly 160 TCR beta chains were listed by the study as associated with cytomegalovirus. In a later analysis, HLA-associated TCR beta chains showed more clonal expansion and lower generation probabilities than non-associated chains that were equally common. Cytomegalovirus status was reported to be diagnosed by the classifier with high specificity and sensitivity in both the original and validation cohorts. According to a later analysis, TCR association rates differed among HLA loci, with DRB1 alleles showing the most associated TCRs and HLA-C alleles showing the fewest. Most CMV-associated TCR beta chains appeared to be HLA-restricted in a later analysis, and the HLA associations seemed to be driven largely by CMV exposure. Because the 87-base-pair reads could not distinguish some IMGT-functional V segments, including TRBV6-2 and TRBV6-3, those segments were excluded. In a later analysis, 15,000 to 20,000 TCR beta sequences were associated with specific HLA alleles at a false discovery rate of 0.05. Because counts were too low, seventeen rarely observed V segments, including chromosome 9 orphons, were left out of the earlier analysis of some 600 of the donors. The presence/absence analyses assumed that sequencing depth was roughly uniform across donors, and that assumption may not be true. A further reported finding was that TCR beta sequences accurately predicted the HLA-A and HLA-B alleles for most subjects in the first cohort. According to a later analysis, parvovirus B19, influenza, CMV and Epstein-Barr virus appeared linked to several top co-occurrence clusters. Correlated functional status among segregating V segments might reflect linkage disequilibrium, but an unknown experimental factor could not be ruled out. V-gene and J-gene trimming of TCR beta chains was associated with a missense DCLRE1C variant in a later genetic analysis, and the association was replicated in an independent cohort. Most TCR sequences were seen in very few donors, while some public TCRs were found in many individuals.

The V gene is TRBV5-4 and the J gene is TRBJ2-7, with 10 central nucleotides matching TRBD1. The receptor was derived from a woman in her 40s in good health and CMV-seronegative. The specimen was PBMCs. Here is the DNA: TGTGCCAGCAGCTCAGGGGACAGGGGACGGCTCGAGCAGTACTTC. The translation is CASSSGDRGRLEQYF.